Presented here are 28 T cell receptor beta chains from one specimen sequenced in a study of blood T cell repertoires in COVID-19. Libraries were prepared by immunoSEQ multiplex PCR; TCRdb keeps only in-frame clonotypes and omits some of them. The data show around 250,000 clones, roughly nine tenths seen once. The sequenced sample was peripheral blood. The source is a man aged 55-75 years with acute or convalescent COVID-19.

The V call is TRBV7-2, the J call TRBJ2-2; D perhaps matches TRBD2 (6 bases). Germline values: CDR1 SGHTA, CDR2 FQGNSA. The CDR3 spans 16 residues. Trimming shortened V by 1 base and J by 5 bases, and 14 bases separated the two germline ends. The CDR3 reads CASSLVGGSVTGELFF. Written as DNA, the CDR3 is TGTGCCAGCAGCTTAGTGGGGGGATCGGTAACCGGGGAGCTGTTTTTT.

This clone was seen once. The rearrangement joins TRBV4-3 to TRBJ2-5; D uncertain. The CDR3 is 13 amino acids. V lost 0 bases to trimming and J lost 3 bases, with 5 bases between them. Germline-derived CDR1 and CDR2 are LGHNA and YSLEER. The DNA for the CDR3 is TGCGCCAGCAGCCAAGACAGTGAAGAGACCCAGTACTTC. It specifies CASSQDSEETQYF.

This chain links TRBV5-6 with TRBJ2-2, with a weak D call TRBD2 (5 bases). V was trimmed by 4 bases and J by 7 bases, leaving 17 bases between them. The CDR3 loop spans 15 amino acids. CDR1 SGHDT and CDR2 YYEEEE come from the germline V gene. The CDR3 DNA sequence: TGTGCCAGCAGCCCTGGAGGTGGGTTGATCGGGGAGCTGTTTTTT. Translation gives CASSPGGGLIGELFF.

CDR3 amino acids: CASSKDQGQGTEAFF. The DNA of the CDR3 is TGCGCCAGCAGCAAAGATCAGGGGCAAGGAACTGAAGCTTTCTTT. The chain employs TRBV5-1 and TRBJ1-1; D is perhaps TRBD1 (6 bases). V gave up 4 bases and J gave up 5 bases, with 18 bases separating them. The germline gives CDR1 SGHRS, CDR2 YFSETQ. CDR3 size: 15 residues.

The rearrangement uses TRBV6-5 and TRBJ2-4, with 8 bases that match TRBD2. The germline V gene has CDR1 MNHEY and CDR2 SVGAGI. This CDR3 spans 13 amino acids. The trim removed 5 bases at V and 7 bases at J, leaving 4 bases unmatched. CDR3 region: CASSPGLENIQYF. For the CDR3, the DNA is TGTGCCAGCAGTCCGGGACTAGAGAACATTCAGTACTTC.

This clone was seen a handful of times. The rearrangement joins TRBV13 to TRBJ2-7; 8 nucleotides line up with TRBD2. This CDR3 is built from 15 residues. V lost 0 bases and J lost 0; bases outside the gene matches: 1. Germline loops: CDR1 PRHDT, CDR2 FYEKMQ (reference sequence). This CDR3 reads CASSLGSGSSYEQYF. CDR3 bases: TGTGCCAGCAGCTTAGGGAGCGGGAGCTCCTACGAGCAGTACTTC.

The chain couples TRBV7-6 to TRBJ2-5, with 12 positions matching TRBD2. The CDR3 is 17 amino acids. The V gene's germline CDR1 is SGHVS and CDR2 FNYEAQ. V lost 4 bases to trimming and J lost 5 bases; unmatched junction nucleotides: 11. The CDR3 here is CASSSPRALAGGETQYF. The CDR3, as DNA: TGTGCCAGCAGCTCCCCCCGGGCCCTAGCGGGAGGGGAGACCCAGTACTTC.

This clone showed up just a few times. The chain joins TRBV6-5 to TRBJ1-6; 10 bases align to TRBD1. This CDR3 is built from 15 residues. CDR1 MNHEY and CDR2 SVGAGI come from the germline V gene. The V segment lost 6 bases and the J segment 11 bases; nucleotides outside the gene matches: 10. The CDR3 is CASRRPGQGKAPLHF. The CDR3 nucleotides read TGTGCCAGCAGGAGACCGGGACAGGGGAAAGCACCCCTCCACTTT.

The genes are TRBV5-1 and TRBJ2-1, with 7 bases fitting TRBD2. CDR3 length: 11 residues. The V gene's germline CDR1 is SGHRS and CDR2 YFSETQ. V lost 7 bases to trimming and J lost 7 bases; unmatched junction nucleotides: 2. The DNA of the CDR3 is TGCGCCAGCCGACTAGCTAATGAGCAGTTCTTC. This gives the protein CASRLANEQFF.

This chain connects TRBV27 to TRBJ2-3; 13 bases align to TRBD2. Germline loops: CDR1 MNHEY, CDR2 SMNVEV (reference sequence). The CDR3 totals 15 residues. J gave up 3 bases and V 4 bases, and 1 base lay outside the gene matches. The CDR3 DNA reads TGTGCCAGCAGTTCGGGACTAGCGGGAACAGATACGCAGTATTTT. This codes for CASSSGLAGTDTQYF.

This clone was recorded only once. The J gene is TRBJ1-4, the V gene TRBV6-2 or TRBV6-3; 7 bases align to TRBD1. CDR1 MNHEY and CDR2 SVGEGT come from the germline V gene. CDR3 size: 15 residues. The V segment lost 5 bases and the J segment 0 bases; nucleotides outside the gene matches: 3. CDR3 sequence reads: CASSRQGATNEKLFF. DNA of the CDR3: TGTGCCAGCAGTCGACAGGGCGCAACTAATGAAAAACTGTTTTTT.

J is TRBJ2-1 and V is TRBV4-1; perhaps TRBD2 as D (5 bases). The CDR3 sequence is 15 residues long. Looked up from germline, CDR1 is MGHRA and CDR2 is YSYEKL. V lost 1 base to trimming and J lost 6 bases, with 13 bases between them. CDR3: CASSQVPGRANEQFF. The DNA for the CDR3 is TGCGCCAGCAGCCAAGTCCCTGGGCGGGCCAATGAGCAGTTCTTC.

J is TRBJ2-2 and V is TRBV27, with 7 positions matching TRBD1. The CDR3 covers 16 residues. From germline, CDR1 is MNHEY and CDR2 SMNVEV (reference sequence). V dropped 5 bases and J dropped 3; count of bases not matched to a gene: 9. The CDR3 sequence is CASSTISRGYTGELFF. In DNA, the CDR3 is TGTGCCAGCAGTACCATTTCCAGGGGGTACACCGGGGAGCTGTTTTTT.

V is TRBV28 and J is TRBJ1-4; TRBD1 matches at 8 bases. The V gene's germline CDR1 is MDHEN and CDR2 SYDVKM. The CDR3 spans 15 residues. V gave up 5 bases and J gave up 8 bases; unmatched junction bases: 10. The CDR3 DNA follows: TGTGCCAGCAGTCCCCGGACAGGGCATCAGGAAAAACTGTTTTTT. Its protein is CASSPRTGHQEKLFF. The full variable domain, rest sourced from reference TRBV28 and TRBJ1-4, is DVKVTQSSRYLVKRTGEKVFLECVQDMDHENMFWYRQDPGLGLRLIYFSYDVKMKEKGDIPEGYSVSREKKERFSLILESASTNQTSMYLCASSPRTGHQEKLFFGSGTQLSVL.

The genes are TRBV10-2 and TRBJ2-1; no clear D. Trimming shortened V by 3 bases and J by 4 bases, and 7 bases separated the two germline ends. Looked up from germline, CDR1 is WSHSY and CDR2 is SAAADI. CDR3 length equals 13 residues. The CDR3 here is CASSELRYNEQFF. In DNA, the CDR3 is TGCGCCAGCAGTGAACTCCGGTACAATGAGCAGTTCTTC.

V usage is TRBV5-6 and J usage is TRBJ2-2, with D possibly matching TRBD1 (5 bases). V dropped 1 base and J dropped 4 bases, with 8 bases sitting between them. Germline V gives CDR1 SGHDT, CDR2 YYEEEE. This CDR3 has 14 residues. The CDR3 reads CASSLIQGTGELFF. Here the CDR3 DNA reads TGTGCCAGCAGCTTGATCCAGGGCACCGGGGAGCTGTTTTTT.

This clone has only a few counts. The chain recombines TRBV9 with TRBJ2-7; no reliable D call. The germline V and J ends were trimmed by 3 bases and 0 bases, with 7 bases remaining between them. This CDR3 region has 13 residues. Germline loops: CDR1 SGDLS, CDR2 YYNGEE. CDR3 residues: CASSASNSYEQYF. The CDR3 DNA sequence: TGTGCCAGCAGCGCCAGTAACTCCTACGAGCAGTACTTC.

This clone was detected only once. J is TRBJ1-1 and V is TRBV5-5; TRBD1 aligns across 9 bases. Germline trimming cut 4 bases from V and 1 base from J; bases unmatched to any gene: 5. This CDR3 has 15 amino acids. Looked up from germline, CDR1 is SGHKS and CDR2 is YYEKEE (reference sequence). CDR3 sequence reads: CASSEIQGANTEAFF. The CDR3 DNA follows: TGTGCCAGCAGCGAAATACAGGGGGCGAACACTGAAGCTTTCTTT.

The chain recombines TRBV28 with TRBJ2-5; 7 nucleotides align to TRBD1. The trim removed 7 bases at V and 1 base at J, leaving 6 bases unmatched. There are 14 residues in the CDR3. Germline V gene data show CDR1 as MDHEN and CDR2 as SYDVKM. CDR3 region: CASILDRSQETQYF. CDR3 nucleotide sequence: TGTGCCAGCATCCTGGACAGGTCCCAAGAGACCCAGTACTTC.

This clone has a handful of counts. The V and J genes are TRBV5-6 and TRBJ2-1, with 16 bases matching TRBD2. Germline V gene data show CDR1 as SGHDT and CDR2 as YYEEEE. Trimming took 4 bases from V and 8 from J; bases not matched to a gene: 3. There are 15 residues in the CDR3. CDR3 residues: CASSPGLAGGYEQFF. The CDR3 DNA is TGTGCCAGCAGCCCGGGACTAGCGGGAGGGTATGAGCAGTTCTTC.

The chain recombines TRBV7-3 with TRBJ2-7; 12 bases line up with TRBD1. With 2 bases clipped from V and 4 bases from J, the junction kept 3 bases outside the gene matches. The CDR3 loop spans 15 amino acids. Per the germline V gene, CDR1 is SGHTA and CDR2 is FQGTGA. In DNA, the CDR3 is TGTGCCAGCAGCTTAGGGGGACAGGGGGCTTACGAGCAGTACTTC. Protein: CASSLGGQGAYEQYF.

J is TRBJ2-1 and V is TRBV19; D uncertain. The V gene lost 3 bases and the J gene lost 8 bases, with 5 bases spanning the gap. The CDR3 has 11 amino acids. Per germline, CDR1 LNHDA and CDR2 SQIVND (reference sequence). The CDR3 sequence is CASSMADEQFF. The CDR3 coding sequence is TGTGCCAGTAGTATGGCAGATGAGCAGTTCTTC.

V usage is TRBV5-6 and J usage is TRBJ1-2, with D unclear. The CDR3 spans 15 residues. CDR1 and CDR2 (germline): SGHDT, YYEEEE. Trimming shortened V by 0 bases and J by 0 bases, and 9 bases separated the two germline ends. This CDR3 is CASSLVAGANYGYTF. CDR3 DNA sequence: TGTGCCAGCAGCTTGGTGGCAGGCGCTAACTATGGCTACACCTTC.

This clone came up once. This sequence joins TRBV30 and TRBJ1-3, with a weak D call TRBD1 (5 bases). Germline loops: CDR1 GTSNPN, CDR2 SVGIG (reference sequence). This CDR3 contains 11 residues. Trimming took off 5 bases at V and 8 bases at J, with 10 bases between the two ends. For the CDR3, the DNA is TGTGCCTGGTCCCGGGGGGACACCATATATTTT. This gives the protein CAWSRGDTIYF.

The CDR3 reads CASSANRGNSPLHF. The CDR3 DNA sequence: TGTGCCAGCAGCGCGAACAGGGGGAATTCACCCCTCCACTTT. The chain joins TRBV9 to TRBJ1-6; 8 bases map to TRBD1. V was clipped by 3 bases and J by 7 bases; unmatched bases: 3. Germline CDR1 SGDLS, CDR2 YYNGEE. The CDR3 is made up of 14 amino acids.

The chain recombines TRBV5-1 with TRBJ1-1; 10 nucleotides match TRBD1. Germline V gene data show CDR1 as SGHRS and CDR2 as YFSETQ. With 5 bases clipped from V and 5 bases from J, the junction kept 6 bases outside the gene matches. The CDR3 contains 14 residues. The CDR3 DNA sequence: TGCGCCAGCAGGAAAGACAGGGGGCTGACTGAAGCTTTCTTT. Its translation: CASRKDRGLTEAFF.

The CDR3 nucleotides are TGTGCCAGCAGTTACTCACCGGGACTAGCGGGGCCTGGACGGGACGGGGAGCTGTTTTTT. It is translated as CASSYSPGLAGPGRDGELFF. This rearrangement joins TRBV6-2 or TRBV6-3 to TRBJ2-2; TRBD2 aligns across 13 bases. The germline gives CDR1 MNHEY, CDR2 SVGEGT. CDR3 length equals 20 residues. The V and J ends lost 0 bases and 7 bases, in that order; junction bases with no gene match: 14.

This clone came up once. This chain uses TRBV28 with TRBJ1-1; TRBD1 agrees at 11 bases. The CDR3 contains 15 residues. CDR1 and CDR2 (germline): MDHEN, SYDVKM. Germline trimming cut 9 bases from V and 1 base from J; bases unmatched to any gene: 7. CDR3 in amino acids: CASRTGGAENTEAFF. The CDR3, as DNA: TGTGCCAGTCGGACAGGGGGCGCAGAGAACACTGAAGCTTTCTTT.